These 17 T cell receptor beta chains were sequenced from one sample in a study of CD4 T cells in relation to SARS-CoV-2 and coronaviruses. The antigens of these receptors remain unknown. Unexposed donor CD4+ T cells date from 2011-2018, before the COVID-19 pandemic. The cells were cultured for approximately ten days before CD4+ T cells were isolated. The method was immunoSEQ multiplex PCR; TCRdb's version includes in-frame clones alone and lacks a portion of them. The sample consists of tens of thousands of clones, over 70% of them appearing once. Source material: CD4+ T cells from PBMCs, cultured in vitro. Source of these receptors: a human donor in good health.

The J gene is TRBJ2-1, the V gene TRBV19; D is unresolved. CDR1 is LNHDA, CDR2 SQIVND, per germline (reference sequence). Trimming removed 5 bases at V and 13 bases at J, with 6 bases between. The CDR3 totals 9 residues. The CDR3 DNA reads TGTGCCAGTAGTCCCTCCCAGTTCTTC. It translates to CASSPSQFF.

The genes are TRBV28 and TRBJ1-5; D call uncertain. The germline V gene has CDR1 MDHEN and CDR2 SYDVKM. CDR3 length equals 14 residues. V dropped 10 bases and J dropped 5 bases, with 18 bases sitting between them. The chain's CDR3 is CATSVQRGYQPQHF. CDR3 nucleotide sequence: TGTGCCACCTCCGTGCAACGGGGATATCAGCCCCAGCATTTT.

This chain uses TRBV18 with TRBJ2-1, with 11 bases identical to TRBD2. V gave up 3 bases and J gave up 7 bases; unmatched junction bases: 5. CDR1 KGHSH and CDR2 LQKENI come from the germline V gene. The CDR3 contains 15 residues. The CDR3 DNA reads as TGTGCCAGCTCACCCGTACTAGCGGGAGAGAATGAGCAGTTCTTC. Translating gives CASSPVLAGENEQFF.

The genes are TRBV6-5 and TRBJ1-2; 9 nucleotides line up with TRBD1. The V gene end was trimmed by 0 bases and the J gene end by 4 bases; junction bases not matched to a gene: 6. In germline, CDR1 is MNHEY, CDR2 SVGAGI. The CDR3 is 16 amino acids. The CDR3 coding sequence is TGTGCCAGCAGTTACTCATCTGGACAGGGGTCCTATGGCTACACCTTC. This gives the protein CASSYSSGQGSYGYTF.

The chain links TRBV12-1 to TRBJ1-5; TRBD1, the D gene given by the table, was not confirmed from the DNA. TRBV12-1 is labeled a pseudogene. The CDR3 contains 17 residues. The CDR3 region is CASPGSQGFIGNQPQHF. In DNA form, the CDR3 reads TGTGCCAGCCCCGGGTCTCAGGGGTTTATAGGCAATCAGCCCCAGCATTTT.

The chain joins TRBV4-2 to TRBJ2-3; 9 nucleotides agree with TRBD2. The V segment lost 4 bases and the J segment 4 bases; nucleotides outside the gene matches: 6. The germline gives CDR1 LGHNA, CDR2 YNFKEQ. The CDR3 covers 15 residues. The CDR3 reads CASSPLLAGPDTQYF. CDR3 sequence (DNA): TGTGCCAGCAGCCCTCTCCTAGCGGGGCCAGATACGCAGTATTTT.

The chain joins TRBV11-2 to TRBJ2-7, with TRBD2 identical over 7 bases. The CDR3 runs 15 residues. The germline V gene has CDR1 SGHAT and CDR2 FQNNGV. With 5 bases clipped from V and 0 bases from J, the junction kept 7 bases outside the gene matches. The CDR3: CASSDIAGTSYEQYF. DNA of the CDR3: TGTGCCAGCAGCGATATAGCGGGCACCTCCTACGAGCAGTACTTC.

The chain employs TRBV15 and TRBJ2-7; D is perhaps TRBD1 (5 bases). This CDR3 contains 13 residues. The V end was cut by 6 bases, the J end by 2 bases, with 11 bases between. Looked up from germline, CDR1 is LNHNV and CDR2 is YYDKDF (reference sequence). As DNA, the CDR3 is TGTGCCACCAGGGCGCAGGGAACCTACGAGCAGTACTTC. This gives the protein CATRAQGTYEQYF.

V is TRBV5-1 and J is TRBJ2-6; D is unresolved. Trimming removed 0 bases at V and 0 bases at J, with 7 bases between. The CDR3 is 16 amino acids. Germline-derived CDR1 and CDR2 are SGHRS and YFSETQ. In DNA form, the CDR3 reads TGCGCCAGCAGCTTGGAGGCCGGCTCTGGGGCCAACGTCCTGACTTTC. It encodes CASSLEAGSGANVLTF.

The chain couples TRBV3-1 (or the pseudogene TRBV3-2) to TRBJ1-6; tentatively, D is TRBD1 (5 bases). The CDR3 runs to 17 residues. V gave up 0 bases and J gave up 7 bases, with 16 bases separating them. Germline V lookup: CDR1 LGHDT, CDR2 YNNKEL (reference sequence). CDR3 coding DNA: TGTGCCAGCAGCCAAGATGACGGGGCAAGGGGAAATTCACCCCTCCACTTT. It encodes CASSQDDGARGNSPLHF.

V is TRBV7-8 and J is TRBJ2-7; 12 nucleotides match TRBD2. This CDR3 spans 17 amino acids. V shed 1 base and J 5 bases; nucleotides not matched to a gene: 9. CDR1 SGHVS and CDR2 FQNEAQ come from the germline V gene. CDR3: CASSLDRLAGASHEQYF. In DNA form, the CDR3 reads TGTGCCAGCAGCTTAGACCGACTAGCGGGAGCTAGCCACGAGCAGTACTTC.

J is TRBJ2-7 and V is TRBV6-1; D is unresolved. V gave up 5 bases and J gave up 3 bases, with 8 bases separating them. The CDR3 sequence is 12 residues long. Germline V lookup: CDR1 MNHNS, CDR2 SASEGT. CDR3 in amino acids: CASSPQNYEQYF. CDR3 nucleotide sequence: TGTGCCAGCAGTCCGCAGAACTACGAGCAGTACTTC.

V usage is TRBV28 and J usage is TRBJ1-2; maybe TRBD1 (5 bases). Germline-derived CDR1 and CDR2 are MDHEN and SYDVKM. This CDR3 region has 12 residues. Deletions cut 5 bases from V and 6 bases from J, with 10 bases between. The CDR3, as DNA: TGTGCCAGCAGTCCAGGGAGCAATGGCTACACCTTC. It specifies CASSPGSNGYTF.

V is TRBV30 and J is TRBJ2-2; no definite D call. Germline-derived CDR1 and CDR2 are GTSNPN and SVGIG (reference sequence). V was cut by 3 bases and J by 1 base, with 6 bases left in between. The CDR3 sequence is 13 residues long. The CDR3 sequence: CAWSIQNTGELFF. The CDR3 nucleotides are TGTGCCTGGAGCATACAGAACACCGGGGAGCTGTTTTTT.

This sequence joins TRBV5-1 and TRBJ2-1; D unresolved. The ends were cut back, 2 bases at V and 6 bases at J, with 9 bases in the middle. The CDR3 spans 13 residues. Germline-derived CDR1 and CDR2 are SGHRS and YFSETQ. This chain's CDR3 is CASSLRLGNEQFF. CDR3 in DNA: TGCGCCAGCAGCTTAAGGTTGGGCAATGAGCAGTTCTTC.

The J gene is TRBJ2-7, the V gene TRBV5-1, with D unclear. This CDR3 region has 14 residues. The germline V and J ends were trimmed by 7 bases and 4 bases, with 18 bases remaining between them. CDR1 and CDR2 from the germline V gene are SGHRS and YFSETQ. The CDR3 reads CASHPSPSQYEQYF. In DNA form, the CDR3 reads TGCGCCAGCCACCCTTCGCCTTCACAATACGAGCAGTACTTC. Supplemented by reference TRBV5-1 and TRBJ2-7, the full variable domain reads KAGVTQTPRYLIKTRGQQVTLSCSPISGHRSVSWYQQTPGQGLQFLFEYFSETQRNKGNFPGRFSGRQFSNSRSEMNVSTLELGDSALYLCASHPSPSQYEQYFGPGTRLTVT.

V gene TRBV20-1 combines with J gene TRBJ2-3; D unresolved. V lost 6 bases and J lost 4, with 5 bases in between. This CDR3 comprises 10 residues. CDR1 DFQATT and CDR2 SNEGSKA come from the germline V gene (reference sequence). The CDR3 DNA follows: TGCAGTGCAGCGTCAGATACGCAGTATTTT. Its translation: CSAASDTQYF.